This T cell receptor beta chain appears in the sequencing data of a study of T cell responses to AZD1222 COVID-19 vaccine. Whole-study context: Timing groups of about 4 and about 12 weeks for second doses were pooled.

Trimming took off 5 bases at V and 0 bases at J, with 7 bases between the two ends. Per germline, CDR1 SQVTM and CDR2 ANQGSEA. The CDR3 consists of 13 residues. On this clone itself: Antigen unknown.

Study conclusions and caveats: AZD1222 recipients seropositive at baseline numbered only 5 to 7. Donors were mostly white British, more females; clonal diversity possibly underestimated.

The method was immunoSEQ multiplex PCR; TCRdb's version includes in-frame clones alone and lacks a portion of them. The table lists approximately 120,000 clones, more than 75% of them singletons. The sample was peripheral blood, taken on day 0 of AZD1222 vaccination. V is TRBV29-1 and J is TRBJ2-2; D perhaps matches TRBD2 (5 bases). The receptor was isolated from an adult in good health. The CDR3 loop reads CSVRTANTGELFF. The CDR3 DNA follows: TGCAGCGTTCGGACTGCGAACACCGGGGAGCTGTTTTTT.